The clone carrying this T cell receptor (beta chain) has just a few counts. The PCR employed 60 Vbeta primers together with 13 Jbeta primers. Measured with immunoSEQ multiplex PCR; TCRdb has only the in-frame clones, and not every one. The sample has 160,000 or so clones, around 78% seen once; the top ten hold more than 0.8%. These data originate in a study of cytomegalovirus exposure and HLA in healthy donors. Study details: Drawn from HLA-typed donors, roughly 87 million unique TCRs were held in an early data release.

The TCR sequence derives from a woman aged 40 to 55 in good health and CMV-seronegative. The specimen was PBMCs.

Here the CDR3 DNA reads TGTGCCAGCAGTGACTACACCAAAGCGGGTGGCACAGATACGCAGTATTTT. Amino acids: CASSDYTKAGGTDTQYF. The chain carries TRBV2 and TRBJ2-3; weak D call: TRBD2 (6 bases). V lost 3 bases, J lost 1 base, and 17 bases lay in between. This CDR3 is 17 amino acids long. CDR1 SNHLY and CDR2 FYNNEI come from the germline V gene.